This passage covers 19 T cell receptor beta chains from one sample sequenced in a study of blood T cell repertoires in COVID-19. Clones were sequenced by immunoSEQ multiplex PCR, and TCRdb holds only the in-frame ones, with some missing. The data contain some 300,000 clones, approximately 91% of them singletons. The specimen sequenced was PBMCs or T cells enriched from blood (not recorded which). All receptors come from a woman aged 25 to 39 who had been exposed to COVID-19.

Only a few counts were recorded for this clone. This chain links TRBV19 with TRBJ1-1; 7 bases are a match to TRBD1. V gave up 10 bases and J gave up 0 bases; unmatched junction bases: 5. Per germline, CDR1 LNHDA and CDR2 SQIVND (reference sequence). The CDR3 spans 13 residues. CDR3 region: CATSDRVNTEAFF. DNA of the CDR3: TGTGCCACTTCAGACAGGGTGAACACTGAAGCTTTCTTT.

The rearrangement uses TRBV19 and TRBJ1-2, with 7 bases that match TRBD1. After removal of 3 bases from V and 4 bases from J, the junction contained 8 bases not matched to a gene. CDR1 is LNHDA, CDR2 SQIVND, per germline (reference sequence). The CDR3 runs 15 residues. The CDR3 reads CASSIRGQETYGYTF. In DNA form, the CDR3 reads TGTGCCAGTAGTATCCGAGGACAGGAGACCTATGGCTACACCTTC.

J is TRBJ1-2 and V is TRBV19; 8 bases map to TRBD1. V lost 0 bases, J lost 6 bases, and 9 bases stayed unmatched. Germline assignment: CDR1 LNHDA and CDR2 SQIVND (reference sequence). The CDR3 spans 16 residues. This CDR3 is CASSIDYSTGVNGYTF. In nucleotides, the CDR3 is TGTGCCAGTAGTATAGACTATTCGACAGGGGTGAATGGCTACACCTTC.

This clone is a singleton in its sample. The chain is built from TRBV7-2 and TRBJ1-5, with 9 bases that match TRBD1. The germline V gene has CDR1 SGHTA and CDR2 FQGNSA. The length of the CDR3 is 16 residues. V lost 5 bases and J lost 6; bases outside the gene matches: 11. The CDR3 nucleotides read TGTGCCAGCAGCGCAAATAGGGACAGGGTCATTCAGCCCCAGCATTTT. This gives the protein CASSANRDRVIQPQHF.

V and J are TRBV2 and TRBJ1-1, with D uncertain. Per germline, CDR1 SNHLY and CDR2 FYNNEI. The CDR3 contains 10 residues. The V and J ends lost 8 bases and 1 base respectively, with 2 bases between them. This CDR3 is CASRNTEAFF. CDR3 nucleotide sequence: TGTGCCAGCCGGAACACTGAAGCTTTCTTT.

This chain uses TRBV11-3 with TRBJ2-7; TRBD1 might be the D (6 bases). V was clipped by 4 bases and J by 9 bases, with 13 bases between them. There are 12 residues in the CDR3. CDR1 and CDR2 (germline): SGHNT, YENEEA. The CDR3 DNA sequence: TGTGCCAGCAGCTCCGCTGGGGGCGGGCAGTACTTC. Protein: CASSSAGGGQYF.

This rearrangement joins TRBV13 to TRBJ2-7; 15 bases are shared with TRBD2. The CDR3 has 17 amino acids. Unmatched junction bases numbered 4, after V lost 1 base and J lost 3 bases. Per germline, CDR1 PRHDT and CDR2 FYEKMQ (reference sequence). The CDR3 DNA follows: TGTGCCAGCAGCTTAGTGGGACTAGCGGGGGGCGTCTACGAGCAGTACTTC. It translates to CASSLVGLAGGVYEQYF. Together with reference TRBV13 and TRBJ2-7, the CDR3 gives the full variable domain: AAGVIQSPRHLIKEKRETATLKCYPIPRHDTVYWYQQGPGQDPQFLISFYEKMQSDKGSIPDRFSAQQFSDYHSELNMSSLELGDSALYFCASSLVGLAGGVYEQYFGPGTRLTVT.

The CDR3 here is CASSGLAGGGTDTQYF. CDR3 DNA: TGTGCCAGCAGTGGACTAGCGGGGGGGGGAACAGATACGCAGTATTTT. The chain recombines TRBV2 with TRBJ2-3, with 14 bases fitting TRBD2. Germline V gives CDR1 SNHLY, CDR2 FYNNEI. J lost 3 bases, V lost 4 bases, and 3 bases had no gene match. This CDR3 region has 16 residues.

J is TRBJ2-3 and V is TRBV5-1, with a tentative D call TRBD1 (6 bases). The V and J ends lost 0 bases and 6 bases respectively, with 14 bases between them. This CDR3 spans 15 amino acids. CDR1 and CDR2 (germline): SGHRS, YFSETQ. The CDR3 DNA follows: TGCGCCAGCAGCTTGGGAAACAACAGGGTTGATACGCAGTATTTT. Translation gives CASSLGNNRVDTQYF.

This chain connects TRBV9 to TRBJ2-1; tentatively, D is TRBD1 (6 bases). Germline V CDR1 and CDR2: SGDLS, YYNGEE. This CDR3 is built from 13 residues. Trimming took off 0 bases at V and 6 bases at J, with 7 bases between the two ends. The CDR3 reads CASSVGGGNEQFF. CDR3 in DNA: TGTGCCAGCAGCGTAGGAGGGGGCAATGAGCAGTTCTTC. Full variable domain (remainder filled in from reference TRBV9 and TRBJ2-1): DSGVTQTPKHLITATGQRVTLRCSPRSGDLSVYWYQQSLDQGLQFLIQYYNGEERAKGNILERFSAQQFPDLHSELNLSSLELGDSALYFCASSVGGGNEQFFGPGTRLTVL.

This clone was seen once. The V and J genes are TRBV28 and TRBJ2-2; tentatively, D is TRBD1 (5 bases). In germline, CDR1 is MDHEN, CDR2 SYDVKM. The CDR3 runs 14 residues. The ends were cut back, 8 bases at V and 6 bases at J, with 16 bases in the middle. CDR3 residues: CASLAGLNAGELFF. The CDR3 nucleotides read TGTGCCAGCCTGGCAGGGCTGAATGCCGGGGAGCTGTTTTTT.

This sequence joins TRBV6-4 and TRBJ2-2; D is possibly TRBD1 (5 bases). Trimming left V 0 bases short and J 4 bases short, with 9 bases between. Germline V CDR1 and CDR2: MRHNA, SNTAGT. The CDR3 loop spans 15 amino acids. The CDR3, as DNA: TGTGCCAGCAGTGACTCAACGCAGGGCACCGGGGAGCTGTTTTTT. Translation gives CASSDSTQGTGELFF.

The table lists this clone with a count of one. The chain joins TRBV24-1 to TRBJ1-5, with 7 bases matching TRBD1. V lost 4 bases to trimming and J lost 4 bases; unmatched junction nucleotides: 6. The CDR3 is made up of 15 amino acids. Per germline, CDR1 KGHDR and CDR2 SFDVKD. Here the CDR3 reads CATSDPTGINQPQHF. CDR3 nucleotides: TGTGCCACCAGTGACCCGACAGGGATAAATCAGCCCCAGCATTTT.

This clone was detected only once. V and J are TRBV5-1 and TRBJ2-5; D is ambiguous. Trimming left V 1 base short and J 0 bases short, with 7 bases between. The germline CDR1 and CDR2 sequences are SGHRS and YFSETQ. This CDR3 region has 14 residues. CDR3 sequence: CASSLRVDQETQYF. CDR3 nucleotide sequence: TGCGCCAGCAGCTTGCGGGTCGACCAAGAGACCCAGTACTTC.

V and J are TRBV27 and TRBJ2-7, with D unresolved. This CDR3 spans 11 amino acids. V shed 6 bases and J shed 0 bases, with 3 bases lying between them. Germline V gives CDR1 MNHEY, CDR2 SMNVEV (reference sequence). The DNA for the CDR3 is TGTGCCAGCAGGAGCTCCTACGAGCAGTACTTC. This codes for CASRSSYEQYF.

The chain uses TRBV6-2 or TRBV6-3 and TRBJ1-2; perhaps TRBD1 as D (5 bases). The V and J ends lost 6 bases and 3 bases respectively, with 11 bases between them. The CDR3 contains 13 residues. Germline CDR1 MNHEY, CDR2 SVGEGT. Here the CDR3 DNA reads TGTGCCAGCAGCCGTCAGGGCTACTATGGCTACACCTTC. Translation gives CASSRQGYYGYTF.

The chain combines TRBV29-1 with TRBJ2-1, with TRBD1 as a possible D gene (8 bases). This CDR3 comprises 18 residues. Germline values: CDR1 SQVTM, CDR2 ANQGSEA. Deletions cut 6 bases from V and 3 bases from J, with 27 bases between. CDR3 in DNA: TGCAGCGTACGCCCGACAGGGGCTGCGGCGGGGGACTACAATGAGCAGTTCTTC. This gives the protein CSVRPTGAAAGDYNEQFF.

The CDR3 spells CASSFTAGGRETQYF. CDR3 bases: TGTGCCAGCAGCTTTACGGCGGGGGGGCGGGAGACCCAGTACTTC. J is TRBJ2-5 and V is TRBV7-9; 9 nucleotides align to TRBD2. The CDR3 length is 15 residues. Germline CDR1 is SEHNR and CDR2 is FQNEAQ (reference sequence). The trim removed 3 bases at V and 5 bases at J, leaving 7 bases unmatched.

This chain links TRBV6-5 with TRBJ2-7; D is unresolved. V lost 10 bases to trimming and J lost 2 bases, with 15 bases between them. The CDR3 covers 13 residues. Germline V gives CDR1 MNHEY, CDR2 SVGAGI. The CDR3 loop reads CATLKEIPYEQYF. Here the CDR3 DNA reads TGTGCCACGCTAAAGGAGATTCCCTACGAGCAGTACTTC.